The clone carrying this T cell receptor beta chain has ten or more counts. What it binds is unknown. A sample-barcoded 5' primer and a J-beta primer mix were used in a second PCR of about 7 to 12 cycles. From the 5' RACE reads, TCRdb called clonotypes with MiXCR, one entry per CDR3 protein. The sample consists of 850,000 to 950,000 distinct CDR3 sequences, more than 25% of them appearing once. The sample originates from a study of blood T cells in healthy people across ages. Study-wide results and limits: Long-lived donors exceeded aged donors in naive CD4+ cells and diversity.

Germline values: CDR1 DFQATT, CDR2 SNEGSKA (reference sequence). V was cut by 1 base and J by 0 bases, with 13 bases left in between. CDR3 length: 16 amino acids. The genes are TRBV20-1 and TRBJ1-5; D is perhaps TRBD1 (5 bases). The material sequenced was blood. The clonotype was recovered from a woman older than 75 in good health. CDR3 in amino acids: CSARGETGISNQPQHF. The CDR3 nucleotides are TGCAGTGCTAGAGGGGAAACAGGTATTAGCAATCAGCCCCAGCATTTT.